This is a list of T cell receptor beta chains from one sample in a study of cytomegalovirus exposure and HLA in healthy donors. Measured with immunoSEQ multiplex PCR; TCRdb has only the in-frame clones, and not every one. The sample includes some 120,000 clones, 60% to 80% seen only once; the top ten take more than 2%. Sequencing input: PBMCs. These receptors all stem from a human donor in good health. Both conserved end residues are part of each CDR3. Fields, in order: D gene, clone size, V gene, J gene, CDR3 DNA, CDR3 protein. A D gene is named only where the DNA matches it firmly. Clone sizes are given selectively: once, few, many, or a class where the clone is expanded.

.	.	TRBV2	TRBJ2-1	TGTGCCAGCATAGGTTGGAAGGGGGACAATGAGCAGTTCTTC	CASIGWKGDNEQFF
.	.	TRBV6-4	TRBJ2-1	TGTGCCAGCACCCCCGTTTTACTAAAGTTTTACAATGAGCAGTTCTTC	CASTPVLLKFYNEQFF
TRBD1	.	TRBV6-6	TRBJ1-6	TGTGCCAGCAGTTACTCAGGGACAGGAACCGATTCACCCCTCCACTTT	CASSYSGTGTDSPLHF
TRBD1	.	TRBV5-1	TRBJ1-4	TGCGCCAGCAGGGGACAGCCTAATGAAAAACTGTTTTTT	CASRGQPNEKLFF
.	.	TRBV7-6	TRBJ2-5	TGTGCCAGCAGCTTAGTGGAGGGTGGAGAGACCCAGTACTTC	CASSLVEGGETQYF
TRBD1	.	TRBV7-2	TRBJ1-6	TGTGCCAGCAGTCCAGCACAGGGGTTAAATTCACCCCTCCACTTT	CASSPAQGLNSPLHF
.	.	TRBV20-1	TRBJ1-1	TGCAGCAGTACAGTTAACACTGAAGCTTTCTTT	CSSTVNTEAFF
TRBD1	many	TRBV9	TRBJ1-4	TGTGCCAGCAGCACCGGGACAGATGAGAATGAAAAACTGTTTTTT	CASSTGTDENEKLFF
.	few	TRBV5-8	TRBJ1-6	TGTGCCAGCAGCTTCCCGACAGGAGTCAATTCACCCCTCCACTTT	CASSFPTGVNSPLHF
TRBD1	.	TRBV12-5	TRBJ2-2	TGTGCTAGTGGTTTCGGACAGGGGGCAAGCACCGGGGAGCTGTTTTTT	CASGFGQGASTGELFF
TRBD2	.	TRBV10-3	TRBJ2-7	TGTGCCATCAGTGAGTCGAGCCTAGCGGGAAGCTACGAGCAGTACTTC	CAISESSLAGSYEQYF
TRBD2	.	TRBV7-2	TRBJ2-3	TGTGCCAGCAGCTTAGCTGCTAGCGGGGGGGCAGATACGCAGTATTTT	CASSLAASGGADTQYF
.	.	TRBV2	TRBJ2-5	TGTGCCAGCAGTGCCCGAGCTAGCAGGGAGACCCAGTACTTC	CASSARASRETQYF
TRBD2	.	TRBV27	TRBJ2-1	TGTGCCAGCAGTTTTTGGGGGAGCGGGGGGGCCGTGCAGTTCTTC	CASSFWGSGGAVQFF
.	.	TRBV2	TRBJ1-2	TGTGCCAGCAGCGCAAACGGACAGATCCTCTATGGCTACACCTTC	CASSANGQILYGYTF
TRBD1	.	TRBV5-1	TRBJ2-7	TGCGCCAGCAGCTCCGAAGGGGGCCAATACGGCGAGCAGTACTTC	CASSSEGGQYGEQYF
TRBD2	.	TRBV2	TRBJ2-1	TGTGCCAGCAGTGAAGGGGCGGGAGGCTTCCCCGAGCAGTTCTTC	CASSEGAGGFPEQFF
.	.	TRBV7-3	TRBJ2-1	TGTGCCAGCAGCTTATCGCCGGTCTCCTACAATGAGCAGTTCTTC	CASSLSPVSYNEQFF
TRBD1	.	TRBV28	TRBJ1-1	TGTGCCAGCAGCCAGACAGGGGTCACCGGGAACACTGAAGCTTTCTTT	CASSQTGVTGNTEAFF
.	.	TRBV19	TRBJ1-1	TGTGCCAGCACAGTAGGGGCGGGAGGTCGAGCTTTCTTT	CASTVGAGGRAFF
TRBD2	.	TRBV10-1	TRBJ2-2	TGCGCCAGCAGTGGACCGGGACTAGCGGGTGTCACCGGGGAGCTGTTTTTT	CASSGPGLAGVTGELFF
TRBD2	few	TRBV9	TRBJ2-7	TGTGCCAGCAGCGTAGGGCAGGGAGGGAACGAGCAGTACTTC	CASSVGQGGNEQYF
.	.	TRBV25-1	TRBJ1-2	TGTGCCAGCAGTAAACCAGCTAGCTATGGCTACACCTTC	CASSKPASYGYTF
.	.	TRBV7-9	TRBJ1-2	TGTGCCAGCAGCCATGACACTAACTATGGCTACACCTTC	CASSHDTNYGYTF
.	.	TRBV28	TRBJ2-7	TGTGCCAGCAGTTTAGCCCGACAGCGCGAGCAGTACTTC	CASSLARQREQYF
.	.	TRBV6-6	TRBJ1-5	TGTGCCAGCGTCAGGGGTAACAATCAGCCCCAGCATTTT	CASVRGNNQPQHF
.	.	TRBV29-1	TRBJ2-3	TGCAGCGTTGTCGGTTTCGCCACCACTAGCACAGATACGCAGTATTTT	CSVVGFATTSTDTQYF
.	few	TRBV6-6	TRBJ1-4	TGTGCCAGCAGTCCCGGGGAGTTCTCTAATGAAAAACTGTTTTTT	CASSPGEFSNEKLFF
TRBD1	.	TRBV15	TRBJ1-6	TGTGCCACCAGCCCCGGCGAGAGGACAGGACTGGCTAGGCCCCTCCACTTT	CATSPGERTGLARPLHF